The 17 T cell receptor beta chains reported below all come from one sample, sequenced in a study of blood T cell repertoires in COVID-19. Generated by immunoSEQ multiplex PCR, the TCRdb table keeps only in-frame clones and is missing some. The sample contains about 380,000 clones, over 75% of which appear only once. The specimen sequenced was PBMCs or T cells enriched from blood (not recorded which). Receptors were obtained from a man younger than 40 who had recovered from COVID-19.

The chain has TRBV10-2 and TRBJ2-1, with TRBD2 matching 12 bases. With V trimmed by 5 bases and J by 9 bases, 8 bases remained unmatched. In germline, CDR1 is WSHSY, CDR2 SAAADI. This CDR3 is 15 amino acids long. The CDR3 sequence is CASSPTSGGVVEQFF. The CDR3 DNA sequence: TGCGCCAGCAGTCCGACTAGCGGGGGAGTGGTTGAGCAGTTCTTC.

CDR3 protein: CASSIGRFEPQHF. The DNA for the CDR3 is TGTGCCAGTAGTATAGGGAGGTTCGAGCCCCAGCATTTT. The chain carries TRBV19 and TRBJ1-5; no clear D gene. The V end was cut by 1 base, the J end by 8 bases, with 9 bases between. This CDR3 spans 13 amino acids. CDR1 is LNHDA, CDR2 SQIVND, per germline (reference sequence). The complete variable domain, with remaining parts taken from reference TRBV19 and TRBJ1-5, reads DGGITQSPKYLFRKEGQNVTLSCEQNLNHDAMYWYRQDPGQGLRLIYYSQIVNDFQKGDIAEGYSVSREKKESFPLTVTSAQKNPTAFYLCASSIGRFEPQHFGDGTRLSIL.

This chain connects TRBV7-9 to TRBJ2-2; possibly TRBD2 for D (6 bases). V was trimmed by 6 bases and J by 5 bases, leaving 10 bases between them. Germline V CDR1 and CDR2: SEHNR, FQNEAQ (reference sequence). The CDR3 length is 13 residues. DNA for the CDR3: TGTGCCAGCAGACTAGGAGGGACCGGGGAGCTGTTTTTT. Protein sequence: CASRLGGTGELFF. The full variable domain, with the rest looked up from reference TRBV7-9 and TRBJ2-2, is DTGVSQNPRHKITKRGQNVTFRCDPISEHNRLYWYRQTLGQGPEFLTYFQNEAQLEKSRLLSDRFSAERPKGSFSTLEIQRTEQGDSAMYLCASRLGGTGELFFGEGSRLTVL.

The chain employs TRBV6-5 and TRBJ2-7, with 8 bases matching TRBD2. The CDR3 has 14 residues. V dropped 6 bases and J dropped 3; count of bases not matched to a gene: 7. Germline V gene lookup returns CDR1 MNHEY and CDR2 SVGAGI. The CDR3 sequence: CASRPFGGGYEQYF. As DNA, the CDR3 is TGTGCCAGCAGACCCTTCGGGGGGGGCTACGAGCAGTACTTC.

This sequence joins TRBV9 and TRBJ1-4; 9 nucleotides agree with TRBD1. Trimming cost V 4 bases and J 1 base; bases outside gene matches: 5. This CDR3 has 16 amino acids. Germline V gene sequence: CDR1 SGDLS, CDR2 YYNGEE. As DNA, the CDR3 is TGTGCCAGCAGCCCGGGACAGGGCTTAACTAATGAAAAACTGTTTTTT. Translating gives CASSPGQGLTNEKLFF.

The chain has TRBV28 and TRBJ1-1; D remains unclear. CDR3 size: 12 residues. V was shortened by 6 bases and J by 0 bases, with 5 bases between the two germline ends. Germline CDR1 is MDHEN and CDR2 is SYDVKM. Here the CDR3 reads CASRAVNTEAFF. The DNA for the CDR3 is TGTGCCAGCAGGGCTGTGAACACTGAAGCTTTCTTT.

This chain links TRBV10-1 with TRBJ2-2, with D unclear. CDR1 and CDR2 (germline): WNHNN, SYGVQD (reference sequence). The CDR3 consists of 13 residues. V was trimmed by 2 bases and J by 7 bases, leaving 8 bases between them. This chain's CDR3 is CASSEILGGELFF. Here the CDR3 DNA reads TGCGCCAGCAGTGAGATCCTCGGCGGGGAGCTGTTTTTT.

The genes are TRBV4-1 and TRBJ1-6; D gene ambiguous. The CDR3 contains 19 residues. Germline assignment: CDR1 MGHRA and CDR2 YSYEKL. V gave up 0 bases and J gave up 0 bases, with 15 bases separating them. The CDR3 sequence: CASSQDLSSPSSYNSPLHF. As DNA, the CDR3 is TGCGCCAGCAGCCAAGATCTTAGCAGCCCCAGCTCCTATAATTCACCCCTCCACTTT.

The chain combines TRBV30 with TRBJ1-5; D gene unclear. CDR1 is GTSNPN and CDR2 is SVGIG in the germline V gene (reference sequence). V was cut by 1 base and J by 5 bases, with 9 bases left in between. The CDR3 runs 13 residues. In DNA, the CDR3 is TGTGCCTGGAGTGCCCGGAGAGATCAGCCCCAGCATTTT. Amino acid sequence: CAWSARRDQPQHF.

The genes are TRBV4-1 and TRBJ1-1; possibly TRBD1 for D (6 bases). The CDR3 consists of 15 residues. The germline gives CDR1 MGHRA, CDR2 YSYEKL. V was cut by 6 bases and J by 4 bases, with 18 bases left in between. The CDR3 bases are TGCGCCAGCAGAGCCCAGGGGCTAGGTTTCACTGAAGCTTTCTTT. Translated: CASRAQGLGFTEAFF.

The rearrangement links TRBV5-1 to TRBJ1-1; D is perhaps TRBD1 (6 bases). Between the trimmed V and J ends, which lost 4 bases and 4 bases, there was a span of 20 bases. CDR3 size: 16 residues. Germline CDR1 SGHRS, CDR2 YFSETQ. CDR3 in amino acids: CASSTLTGPGGTEAFF. CDR3 bases: TGCGCCAGCAGCACTTTGACAGGACCTGGAGGCACTGAAGCTTTCTTT.

The chain couples TRBV7-2 to TRBJ1-5, with 10 bases identical to TRBD1. CDR1 and CDR2 (germline): SGHTA, FQGNSA. Unmatched junction bases numbered 3, after V lost 5 bases and J lost 5 bases. The CDR3 has 14 residues. CDR3: CASSKDRGYQPQHF. In DNA form, the CDR3 reads TGTGCCAGCAGCAAGGACAGGGGGTATCAGCCCCAGCATTTT.

The V call is TRBV7-2, the J call TRBJ1-4; D may be TRBD1 (6 bases). The CDR3 is 14 residues long. Germline V gene sequence: CDR1 SGHTA, CDR2 FQGNSA. V gave up 4 bases and J gave up 5 bases, with 11 bases separating them. DNA of the CDR3: TGTGCCAGCAGCTCGGACAGCAGGAATGAAAAACTGTTTTTT. As protein: CASSSDSRNEKLFF. Variable domain in full (rest from reference TRBV7-2 and TRBJ1-4): GAGVSQSPSNKVTEKGKDVELRCDPISGHTALYWYRQSLGQGLEFLIYFQGNSAPDKSGLPSDRFSAERTGGSVSTLTIQRTQQEDSAVYLCASSSDSRNEKLFFGSGTQLSVL.

The chain employs TRBV12-5 and TRBJ2-5, with D possibly TRBD1 on 6 matching bases. V dropped 7 bases and J dropped 5 bases, with 29 bases sitting between them. Germline assignment: CDR1 LGHNT and CDR2 FRNRAP. The CDR3 is 18 residues long. CDR3 sequence: CASARSPLPQGMRETQYF. CDR3 DNA sequence: TGTGCTAGTGCCCGAAGCCCTCTCCCGCAGGGGATGAGGGAGACCCAGTACTTC.

The chain is built from TRBV7-9 and TRBJ1-2; tentative D call: TRBD1 (5 bases). CDR3 length equals 16 residues. From germline, CDR1 is SEHNR and CDR2 FQNEAQ (reference sequence). Trimming removed 0 bases at V and 1 base at J, with 12 bases between. The CDR3 spells CASSLAPRVNNYGYTF. The CDR3 bases are TGTGCCAGCAGCTTAGCGCCCAGGGTTAATAACTATGGCTACACCTTC.

The genes are TRBV6-6 and TRBJ2-6; 10 nucleotides line up with TRBD1. The trim removed 5 bases at V and 4 bases at J, leaving 8 bases unmatched. Germline V gene sequence: CDR1 MNHNY, CDR2 SVGAGI (reference sequence). This CDR3 is built from 17 residues. The CDR3 region has the DNA TGTGCCAGCAGTCCCGGGACAGGGGATGCAGGGGCCAACGTCCTGACTTTC. Translation gives CASSPGTGDAGANVLTF.

In this sample, this clone turned up once. The chain employs TRBV7-6 and TRBJ2-1; a possible D gene is TRBD1 (6 bases). Trimming pared 5 bases from V and 0 bases from J, leaving 11 bases between. The CDR3 consists of 15 residues. Germline CDR1 reads SGHVS; CDR2 reads FNYEAQ. The CDR3 DNA reads TGTGCCAGCAGCATGGACAGCGGCTCCTACAATGAGCAGTTCTTC. It encodes CASSMDSGSYNEQFF.